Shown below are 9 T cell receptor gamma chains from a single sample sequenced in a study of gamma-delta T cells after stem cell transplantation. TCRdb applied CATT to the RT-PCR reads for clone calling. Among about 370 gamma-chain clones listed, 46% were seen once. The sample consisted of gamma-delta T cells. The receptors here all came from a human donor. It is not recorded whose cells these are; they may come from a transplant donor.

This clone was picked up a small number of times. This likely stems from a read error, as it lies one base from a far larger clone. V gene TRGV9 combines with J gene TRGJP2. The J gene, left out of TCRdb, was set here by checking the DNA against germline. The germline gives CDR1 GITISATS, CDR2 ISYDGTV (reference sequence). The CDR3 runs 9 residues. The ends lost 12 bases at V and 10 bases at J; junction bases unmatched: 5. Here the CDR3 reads CAACWIKTF. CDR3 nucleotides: TGTGCCGCGTGTTGGATCAAGACGTTT.

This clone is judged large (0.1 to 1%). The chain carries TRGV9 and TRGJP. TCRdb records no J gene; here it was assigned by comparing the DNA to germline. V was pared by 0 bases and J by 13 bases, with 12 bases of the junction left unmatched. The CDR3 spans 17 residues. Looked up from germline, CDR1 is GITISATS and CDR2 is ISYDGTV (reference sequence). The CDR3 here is CALWEVGSSGGKKIKVF. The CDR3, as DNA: TGTGCCTTGTGGGAGGTGGGATCCTCTGGAGGCAAAAAAATCAAGGTATTT.

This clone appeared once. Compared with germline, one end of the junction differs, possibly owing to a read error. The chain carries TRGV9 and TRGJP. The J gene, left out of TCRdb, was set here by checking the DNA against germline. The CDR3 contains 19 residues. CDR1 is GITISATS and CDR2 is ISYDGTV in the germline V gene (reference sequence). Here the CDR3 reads CASWEVYTLQESGKKIKVF. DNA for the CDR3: TGTGCCTCGTGGGAGGTCTATACCCTTCAAGAGTCGGGCAAAAAAATCAAGGTATTT.

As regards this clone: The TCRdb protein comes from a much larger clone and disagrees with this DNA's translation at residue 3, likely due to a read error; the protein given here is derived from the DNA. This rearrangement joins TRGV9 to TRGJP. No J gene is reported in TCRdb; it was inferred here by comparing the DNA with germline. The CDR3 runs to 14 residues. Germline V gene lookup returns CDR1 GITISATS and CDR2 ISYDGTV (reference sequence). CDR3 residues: CASWQELGKKIKVF. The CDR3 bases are TGTGCCTCGTGGCAAGAGTTGGGCAAAAAAATCAAGGTATTT.

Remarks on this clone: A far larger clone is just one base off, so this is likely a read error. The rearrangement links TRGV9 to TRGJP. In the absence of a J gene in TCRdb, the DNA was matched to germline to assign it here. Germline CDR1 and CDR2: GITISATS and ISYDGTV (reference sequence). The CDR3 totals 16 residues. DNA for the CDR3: TGTGCCTTGTGGGGGGTGCACGAGTTGGGCAAAAAAATCAAGGTATTT. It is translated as CALWGVHELGKKIKVF.

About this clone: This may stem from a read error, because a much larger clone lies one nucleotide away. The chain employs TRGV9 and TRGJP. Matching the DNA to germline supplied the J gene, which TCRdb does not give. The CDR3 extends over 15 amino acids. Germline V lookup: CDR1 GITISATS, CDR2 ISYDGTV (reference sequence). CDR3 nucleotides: TGTGCCGTGTGGGAGGTAGAGTTGGGCAAAAAAATCAAGGTATTT. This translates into CAVWEVELGKKIKVF.

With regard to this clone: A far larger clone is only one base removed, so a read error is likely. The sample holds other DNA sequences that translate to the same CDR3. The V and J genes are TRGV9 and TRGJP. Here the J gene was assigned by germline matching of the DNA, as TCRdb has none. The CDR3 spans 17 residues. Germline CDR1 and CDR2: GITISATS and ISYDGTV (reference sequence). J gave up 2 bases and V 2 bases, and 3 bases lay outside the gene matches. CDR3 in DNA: TGTGCCTTGTGGGAGGCGAGGCAAGAGTTGGGCAAAAAAATCAAGGTATTT. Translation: CALWEARQELGKKIKVF.

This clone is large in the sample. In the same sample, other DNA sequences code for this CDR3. The CDR3 here is CALWEVREVLGKKIKVF. DNA of the CDR3: TGTGCCTTGTGGGAGGTGCGAGAAGTGTTGGGCAAAAAAATCAAGGTATTT. The rearrangement uses TRGV9 and TRGJP. The J gene, not given by TCRdb, was assigned here from a germline match of the nucleotide sequence. The CDR3 runs to 17 residues. Germline lookup yields CDR1 GITISATS and CDR2 ISYDGTV (reference sequence). Trimming removed 0 bases from V and 9 bases from J; junction bases left unmatched: 8.

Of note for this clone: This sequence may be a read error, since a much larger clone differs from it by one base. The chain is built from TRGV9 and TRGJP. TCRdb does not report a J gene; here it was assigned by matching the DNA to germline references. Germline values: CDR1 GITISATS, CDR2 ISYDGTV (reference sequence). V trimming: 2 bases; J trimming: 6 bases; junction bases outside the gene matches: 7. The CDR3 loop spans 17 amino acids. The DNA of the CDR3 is TGTGCCTTGTGGGAGGCGGTCACAGAGTTGGGCAAAAAAATCAAGGTATTT. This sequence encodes CALWEAVTELGKKIKVF.